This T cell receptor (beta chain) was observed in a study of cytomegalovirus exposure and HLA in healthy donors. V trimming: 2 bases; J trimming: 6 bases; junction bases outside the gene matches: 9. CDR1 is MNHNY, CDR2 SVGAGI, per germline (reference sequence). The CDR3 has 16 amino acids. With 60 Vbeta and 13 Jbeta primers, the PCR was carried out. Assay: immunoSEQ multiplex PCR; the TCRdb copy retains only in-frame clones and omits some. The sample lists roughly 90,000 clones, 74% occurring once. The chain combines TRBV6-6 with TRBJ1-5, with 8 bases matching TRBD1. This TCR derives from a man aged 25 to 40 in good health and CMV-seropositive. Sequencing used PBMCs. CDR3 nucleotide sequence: TGTGCCAGCAGTTACACATCCGGGACAGGAGGTCAGCCCCAGCATTTT. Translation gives CASSYTSGTGGQPQHF.